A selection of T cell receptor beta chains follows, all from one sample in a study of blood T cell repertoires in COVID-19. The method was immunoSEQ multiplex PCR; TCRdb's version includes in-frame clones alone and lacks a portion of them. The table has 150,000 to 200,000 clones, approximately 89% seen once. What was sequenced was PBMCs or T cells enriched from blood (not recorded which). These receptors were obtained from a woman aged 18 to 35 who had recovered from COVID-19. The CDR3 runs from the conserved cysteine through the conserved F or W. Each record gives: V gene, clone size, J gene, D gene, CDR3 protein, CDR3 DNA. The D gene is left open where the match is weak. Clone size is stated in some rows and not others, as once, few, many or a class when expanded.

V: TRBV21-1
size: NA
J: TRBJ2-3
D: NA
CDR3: CASSTQRVEREGLKITDTQYF
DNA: TGTGCCAGCAGCACCCAAAGGGTCGAGCGGGAGGGCCTTAAAATCACAGATACGCAGTATTTT

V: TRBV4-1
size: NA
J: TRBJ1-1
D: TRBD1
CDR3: CASSQGQGALAFF
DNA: TGCGCCAGCAGCCAAGGACAGGGGGCGTTGGCTTTCTTT

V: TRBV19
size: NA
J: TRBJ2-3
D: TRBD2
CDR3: CASSRGTSGKEPDTQYF
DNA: TGTGCCAGTAGTCGTGGGACTAGCGGGAAAGAGCCAGATACGCAGTATTTT

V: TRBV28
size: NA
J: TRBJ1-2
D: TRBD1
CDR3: CASSLDRAGYTF
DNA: TGTGCCAGCAGTTTGGACAGGGCCGGCTACACCTTC

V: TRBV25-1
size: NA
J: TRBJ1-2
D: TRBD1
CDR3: CASSESPGTGPSNYGYTF
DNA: TGTGCCAGCAGTGAATCCCCCGGGACAGGGCCCTCTAACTATGGCTACACCTTC

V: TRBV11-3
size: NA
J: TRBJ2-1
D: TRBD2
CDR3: CASSPSGSKDNEQFF
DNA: TGTGCCAGCAGCCCTAGCGGGAGCAAGGACAATGAGCAGTTCTTC

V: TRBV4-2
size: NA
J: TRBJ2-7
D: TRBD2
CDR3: CASSQAPKLADASYEQYF
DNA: TGTGCCAGCAGCCAAGCACCGAAACTAGCGGATGCCTCCTACGAGCAGTACTTC

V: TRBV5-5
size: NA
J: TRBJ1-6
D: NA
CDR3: CASSLFPPYNSPLHF
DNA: TGTGCCAGCAGCTTGTTCCCCCCGTATAATTCACCCCTCCACTTT

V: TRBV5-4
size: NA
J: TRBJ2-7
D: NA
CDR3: CASSLGGPYEQYF
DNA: TGTGCCAGCAGCTTGGGCGGGCCCTACGAGCAGTACTTC

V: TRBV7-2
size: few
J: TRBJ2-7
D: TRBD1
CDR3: CASSPRTGGLTYEQYF
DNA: TGTGCCAGCAGCCCAAGGACAGGGGGACTAACGTACGAGCAGTACTTC

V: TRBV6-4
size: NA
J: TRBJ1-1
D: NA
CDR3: CASSSEEDTEAFF
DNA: TGTGCCAGCAGTTCTGAGGAGGACACTGAAGCTTTCTTT

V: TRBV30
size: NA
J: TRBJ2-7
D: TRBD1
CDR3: CAWSVLAGQGGEQYF
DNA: TGTGCCTGGAGTGTATTGGCGGGACAGGGAGGCGAGCAGTACTTC

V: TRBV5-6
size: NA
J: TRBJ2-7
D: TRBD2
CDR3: CASSATGTSGFSSYEQYF
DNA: TGTGCCAGCAGCGCAACCGGGACTAGCGGCTTCAGCTCCTACGAGCAGTACTTC

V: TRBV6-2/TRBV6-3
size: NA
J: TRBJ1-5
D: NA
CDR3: CASSYGQVNQPQHF
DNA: TGTGCCAGCAGTTACGGGCAGGTGAATCAGCCCCAGCATTTT

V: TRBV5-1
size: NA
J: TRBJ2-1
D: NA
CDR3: CASSPSQGWFEQFF
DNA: TGCGCCAGCAGCCCGTCCCAGGGTTGGTTTGAGCAGTTCTTC

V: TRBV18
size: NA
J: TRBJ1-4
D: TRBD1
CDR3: CASSPTGQELFF
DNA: TGTGCCAGCTCACCGACGGGACAGGAACTGTTTTTT

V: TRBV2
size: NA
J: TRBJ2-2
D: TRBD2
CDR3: CASSGLAGPGELFF
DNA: TGTGCCAGCTCGGGGTTAGCGGGACCCGGGGAGCTGTTTTTT

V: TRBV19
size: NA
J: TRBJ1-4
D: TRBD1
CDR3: CASSIIGGQGGEKLFF
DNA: TGTGCCAGTAGTATTATCGGAGGACAGGGCGGTGAAAAACTGTTTTTT

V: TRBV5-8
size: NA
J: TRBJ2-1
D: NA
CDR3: CASTSGGFDEQFF
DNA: TGTGCCAGCACGTCTGGGGGGTTTGATGAGCAGTTCTTC

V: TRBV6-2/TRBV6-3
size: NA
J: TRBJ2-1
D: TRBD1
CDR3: CASSYPDRGHEQFF
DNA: TGTGCCAGCAGTTACCCGGACAGGGGTCATGAGCAGTTCTTC

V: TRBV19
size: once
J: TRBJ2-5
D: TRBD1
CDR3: CASPMPGQGQETQYF
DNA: TGTGCCAGCCCAATGCCGGGACAGGGGCAAGAGACCCAGTACTTC

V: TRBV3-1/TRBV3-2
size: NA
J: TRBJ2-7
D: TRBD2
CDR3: CASSQEGGLAGEQYF
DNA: TGTGCCAGCAGCCAAGAGGGGGGACTAGCTGGCGAGCAGTACTTC

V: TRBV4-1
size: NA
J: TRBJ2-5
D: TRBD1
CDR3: CASSQGQGEGETQYF
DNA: TGCGCCAGCAGCCAGGGACAGGGGGAAGGAGAGACCCAGTACTTC

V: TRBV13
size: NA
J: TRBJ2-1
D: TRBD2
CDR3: CASSLLPGGGNEQFF
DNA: TGTGCCAGCAGCTTATTACCGGGAGGAGGGAATGAGCAGTTCTTC

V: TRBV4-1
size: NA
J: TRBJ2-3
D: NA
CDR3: CASRGTDTQYF
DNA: TGCGCCAGTCGGGGCACAGATACGCAGTATTTT

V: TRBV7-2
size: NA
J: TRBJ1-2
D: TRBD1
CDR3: CASSSWTGDLYGYTF
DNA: TGTGCCAGCAGCTCGTGGACAGGGGATTTATATGGCTACACCTTC

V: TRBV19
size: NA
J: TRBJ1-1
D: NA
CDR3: CASSIRQGGIAFF
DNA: TGTGCCAGTAGTATACGACAAGGGGGTATAGCTTTCTTT

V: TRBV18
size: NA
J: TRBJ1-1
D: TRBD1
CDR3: CASSSYGTDMNTEAFF
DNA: TGTGCCAGCTCATCCTACGGGACAGACATGAACACTGAAGCTTTCTTT

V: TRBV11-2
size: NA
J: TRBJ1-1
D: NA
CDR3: CASSLGSQGRWTEAFF
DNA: TGTGCCAGCAGCTTAGGTTCACAGGGTAGGTGGACTGAAGCTTTCTTT

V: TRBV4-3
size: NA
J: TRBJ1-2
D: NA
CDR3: CASSQDSRDYGYTF
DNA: TGCGCCAGCAGCCAAGATAGCCGGGACTATGGCTACACCTTC

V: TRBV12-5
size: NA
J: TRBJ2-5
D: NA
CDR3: CASGLVAPRETQYF
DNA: TGTGCTAGTGGTTTGGTAGCCCCGAGGGAGACCCAGTACTTC

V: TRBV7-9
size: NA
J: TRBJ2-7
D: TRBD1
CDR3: CASSRTGGRNEQYF
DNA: TGTGCCAGCAGCCGGACAGGGGGCCGCAACGAGCAGTACTTC

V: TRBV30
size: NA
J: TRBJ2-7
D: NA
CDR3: CAAGMTSYEQYF
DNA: TGTGCGGCGGGGATGACCTCCTACGAGCAGTACTTC

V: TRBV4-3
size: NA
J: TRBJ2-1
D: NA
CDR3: CASSQGKRENEQFF
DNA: TGCGCCAGCAGCCAAGGAAAGAGGGAGAATGAGCAGTTCTTC

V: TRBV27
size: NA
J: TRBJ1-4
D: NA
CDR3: CASRGRERISTNEKLFF
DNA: TGTGCCAGCAGGGGACGGGAGAGAATTTCAACTAATGAAAAACTGTTTTTT

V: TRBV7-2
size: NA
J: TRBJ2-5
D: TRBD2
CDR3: CASSLGLAGARETQYF
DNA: TGTGCCAGCAGCTTAGGGTTAGCGGGAGCCCGGGAGACCCAGTACTTC

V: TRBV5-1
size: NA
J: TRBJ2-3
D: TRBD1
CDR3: CASSSGQGTDTQYF
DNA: TGCGCCAGCAGCTCGGGACAGGGGACAGATACGCAGTATTTT

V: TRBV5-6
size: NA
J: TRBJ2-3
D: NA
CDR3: CASRMKRLSTDTQYF
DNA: TGTGCCAGCAGAATGAAACGACTTAGCACAGATACGCAGTATTTT

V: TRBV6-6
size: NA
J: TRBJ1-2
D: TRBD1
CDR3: CASSYPRDRDLYGYTF
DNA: TGTGCCAGCAGTTACCCGCGGGACAGAGACCTCTATGGCTACACCTTC

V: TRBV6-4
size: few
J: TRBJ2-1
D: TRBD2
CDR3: CASSDVGGLAGEQFF
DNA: TGTGCCAGCAGTGATGTAGGTGGGTTAGCGGGAGAGCAGTTCTTC

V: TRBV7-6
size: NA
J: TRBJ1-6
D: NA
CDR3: CASSLGTNSPLHF
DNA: TGTGCCAGCAGCTTAGGGACAAACTCACCCCTCCACTTT

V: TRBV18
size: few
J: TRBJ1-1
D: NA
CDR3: CASSRSSNTEAFF
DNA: TGTGCCAGCTCGAGAAGTAGCAACACTGAAGCTTTCTTT

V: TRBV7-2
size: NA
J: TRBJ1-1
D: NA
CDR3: CASSASGQTNTEAFF
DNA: TGTGCCAGCAGCGCTAGTGGACAAACGAACACTGAAGCTTTCTTT

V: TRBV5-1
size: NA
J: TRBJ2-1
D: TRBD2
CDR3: CASSARGLSGRYNEQFF
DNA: TGCGCCAGCAGCGCCCGGGGGCTCAGCGGGAGGTACAATGAGCAGTTCTTC

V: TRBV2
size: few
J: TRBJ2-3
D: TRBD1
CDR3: CASRKGTGNTDTQYF
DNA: TGTGCCAGCAGGAAGGGGACAGGGAACACAGATACGCAGTATTTT

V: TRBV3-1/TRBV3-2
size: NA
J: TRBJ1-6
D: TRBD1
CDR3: CASSQRRTGGSYNSPLHF
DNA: TGTGCCAGCAGCCAGAGACGGACAGGGGGCTCCTATAATTCACCCCTCCACTTT

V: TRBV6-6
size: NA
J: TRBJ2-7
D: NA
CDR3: CASSYSSDSYEQYF
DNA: TGTGCCAGCAGTTACTCTAGCGACTCCTACGAGCAGTACTTC

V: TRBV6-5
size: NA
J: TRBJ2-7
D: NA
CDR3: CASSYSRGSYEQYF
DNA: TGTGCCAGCAGTTACTCGCGCGGGTCCTACGAGCAGTACTTC

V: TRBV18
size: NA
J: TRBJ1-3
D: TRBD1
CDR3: CASSQGQGSSGNTIYF
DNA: TGTGCCAGCTCTCAAGGACAGGGGAGCTCTGGAAACACCATATATTTT

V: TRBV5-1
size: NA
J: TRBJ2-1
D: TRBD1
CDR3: CASSSKQGFTGEQFF
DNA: TGCGCCAGCAGCTCAAAACAGGGGTTTACGGGTGAGCAGTTCTTC

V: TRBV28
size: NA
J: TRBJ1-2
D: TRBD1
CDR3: CASSFRGDRAIYGYTF
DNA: TGTGCCAGCAGCTTTCGAGGGGACAGGGCCATCTATGGCTACACCTTC

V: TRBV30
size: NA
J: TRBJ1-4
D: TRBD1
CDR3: CASLDRGDEKLFF
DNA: TGTGCCTCCTTGGACAGGGGGGATGAAAAACTGTTTTTT

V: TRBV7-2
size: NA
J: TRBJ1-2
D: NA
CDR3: CASSWTANYGYTF
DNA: TGTGCCAGCAGCTGGACAGCTAACTATGGCTACACCTTC

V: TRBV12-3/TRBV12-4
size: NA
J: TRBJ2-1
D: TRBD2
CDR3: CASSSTSGDEQFF
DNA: TGTGCCAGCAGTTCGACTAGCGGAGATGAGCAGTTCTTC

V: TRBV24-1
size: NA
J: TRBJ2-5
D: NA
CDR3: CATSDPGYQETQYF
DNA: TGTGCCACCAGTGACCCGGGTTACCAAGAGACCCAGTACTTC

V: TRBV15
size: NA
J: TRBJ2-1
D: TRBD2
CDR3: CATSTGEGGLNEQFF
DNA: TGTGCCACCAGCACGGGGGAGGGAGGGTTGAATGAGCAGTTCTTC

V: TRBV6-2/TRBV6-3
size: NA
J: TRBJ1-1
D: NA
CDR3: CASSYSRSIGGLAEAFF
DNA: TGTGCCAGCAGTTACTCCCGTTCTATCGGGGGTTTAGCTGAAGCTTTCTTT

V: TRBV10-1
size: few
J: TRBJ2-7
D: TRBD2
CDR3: CASKGTVASGYEQYF
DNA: TGCGCCAGCAAGGGGACTGTGGCTAGCGGGTACGAGCAGTACTTC

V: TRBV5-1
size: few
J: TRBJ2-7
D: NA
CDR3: CASSWTGTSSYEQYF
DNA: TGCGCCAGCAGCTGGACGGGCACTAGCTCCTACGAGCAGTACTTC